Below, one T cell receptor beta chain is given with its context. These data belong to a study of cytomegalovirus exposure and HLA in healthy donors. Primers included in the PCR were 60 Vbeta and 13 Jbeta primers. Using immunoSEQ multiplex PCR, the repertoire was profiled, and TCRdb retains in-frame clones only, with some absent. Seen here are approximately 200,000 clones, 70% to 90% observed once, and the top ten hold approximately 2%. Germline V CDR1 and CDR2: SGHVS, FNYEAQ. The CDR3 extends over 13 amino acids. V gave up 5 bases and J gave up 3 bases, with 11 bases separating them. The sample taken for sequencing was PBMCs. The rearrangement joins TRBV7-6 to TRBJ2-7; the D gene is possibly TRBD1 (7 bases). This sequence originates from a young woman in good health and CMV-seropositive. The CDR3 spells CASSGQGGYEQYF. CDR3 DNA: TGTGCCAGCAGCGGCCAGGGGGGCTACGAGCAGTACTTC.